This is a list of T cell receptor beta chains from one sample in a study of blood T cell repertoires in COVID-19. TCRdb's copy holds only in-frame clones and misses some; the assay was immunoSEQ multiplex PCR. The sample has about 250,000 clones, roughly 88% seen once. The sample consisted of peripheral blood. The source is an elderly man with acute or convalescent COVID-19. Both conserved end residues are part of each CDR3. D genes are given only for firm matches. For some rows the clone size is stated as once, few or many, or as a class when expanded; others skip it.

size	J	D	V	CDR3	DNA
-	TRBJ2-2	TRBD1	TRBV28	CAGQGNTGELFF	TGTGCAGGACAGGGAAACACCGGGGAGCTGTTTTTT
-	TRBJ1-3	TRBD1	TRBV19	CASSSDGGTGSFGNTIYF	TGTGCCAGTAGTTCTGACGGGGGGACAGGGAGCTTTGGAAACACCATATATTTT
-	TRBJ2-7	TRBD1	TRBV18	CASSPQDRGVYEQYF	TGTGCCAGCTCACCACAGGACAGGGGTGTGTACGAGCAGTACTTC
few	TRBJ2-5	-	TRBV2	CASILLPTQYF	TGTGCCAGCATCCTCCTTCCGACCCAGTACTTC
-	TRBJ2-7	-	TRBV6-5	CASSYVEPSNEQYF	TGTGCCAGCAGTTACGTCGAGCCTTCAAACGAGCAGTACTTC
-	TRBJ2-3	-	TRBV7-2	CASSHGQLNTDTQYF	TGTGCCAGCAGCCATGGACAGCTAAACACAGATACGCAGTATTTT
-	TRBJ2-2	-	TRBV7-9	CASSLGQNTGELFF	TGTGCCAGCAGCTTGGGGCAGAACACCGGGGAGCTGTTTTTT
once	TRBJ1-3	-	TRBV7-9	CASSPGLSPSGNTIYF	TGTGCCAGCAGCCCCGGTTTGAGTCCGTCTGGAAACACCATATATTTT
-	TRBJ2-2	TRBD1	TRBV11-2	CASSLVSQGATGELFF	TGTGCCAGCAGCTTAGTTTCTCAGGGGGCTACCGGGGAGCTGTTTTTT
-	TRBJ1-5	-	TRBV11-2	CASSLAPLRGNQPQHF	TGTGCCAGCAGCTTAGCCCCCCTGAGAGGCAATCAGCCCCAGCATTTT
-	TRBJ2-7	TRBD1	TRBV7-8	CASSSPTGGGHEQYF	TGTGCCAGCAGCTCACCGACAGGGGGAGGGCACGAGCAGTACTTC
once	TRBJ2-3	-	TRBV28	CASSFGLSSTDTQYF	TGTGCCAGCAGTTTTGGACTTTCTAGCACAGATACGCAGTATTTT
-	TRBJ2-2	-	TRBV5-4	CASRRAGGGELFF	TGTGCCAGCAGAAGAGCGGGTGGCGGGGAGCTGTTTTTT
-	TRBJ2-1	-	TRBV4-1	CASSPSRLYNEQFF	TGCGCCAGCAGCCCCTCGAGGCTCTACAATGAGCAGTTCTTC
once	TRBJ2-1	TRBD1	TRBV6-2/TRBV6-3	CASSGGQGNYNEQFF	TGTGCCAGCAGTGGGGGACAGGGTAACTACAATGAGCAGTTCTTC